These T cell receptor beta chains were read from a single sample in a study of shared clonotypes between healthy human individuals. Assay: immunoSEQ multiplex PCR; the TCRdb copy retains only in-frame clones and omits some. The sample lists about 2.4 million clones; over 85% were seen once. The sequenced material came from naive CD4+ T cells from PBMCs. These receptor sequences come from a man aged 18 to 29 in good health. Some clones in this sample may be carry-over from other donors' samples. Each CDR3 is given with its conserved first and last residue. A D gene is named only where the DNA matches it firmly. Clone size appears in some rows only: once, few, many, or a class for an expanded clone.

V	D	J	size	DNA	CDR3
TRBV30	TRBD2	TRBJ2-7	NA	TGTGCCTGGAGGAGCCCTGCGGGAGAATCCTACGAGCAGTACTTC	CAWRSPAGESYEQYF
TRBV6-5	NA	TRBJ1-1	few	TGTGCCAGCAGTTACACGGAGGGGGAAGCTTTCTTT	CASSYTEGEAFF
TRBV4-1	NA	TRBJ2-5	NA	TGCGCCAGCAGCCAAGCCCCGGGGGCCCAAGAGACCCAGTACTTC	CASSQAPGAQETQYF
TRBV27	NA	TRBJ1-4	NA	TGTGCCAGCAGTTTATCTCCCTCTGCAACTAATGAAAAACTGTTTTTT	CASSLSPSATNEKLFF
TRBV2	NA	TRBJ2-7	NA	TGTGCCAGCAATAGGGAACCGACCGAGCAGTACTTC	CASNREPTEQYF
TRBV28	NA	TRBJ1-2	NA	TGTGCCAGCAGTTCCCCTCCGGCGTATGGCTACACCTTC	CASSSPPAYGYTF
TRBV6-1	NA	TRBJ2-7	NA	TGTGCTACAGCCCCGATTGGGGCGTCCTTTTACGAGCAGTACTTC	CATAPIGASFYEQYF
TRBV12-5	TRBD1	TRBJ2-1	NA	TGTGCTAGTGCCCCACAGGGGGTCTCCTACAATGAGCAGTTCTTC	CASAPQGVSYNEQFF
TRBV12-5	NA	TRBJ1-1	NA	TGTGCTAGTGGTTTGCAAACGGAGTCTGAAGCTTTCTTT	CASGLQTESEAFF
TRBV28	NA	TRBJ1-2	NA	TGTGCCACCTCAGCCTATGGCTACACCTTC	CATSAYGYTF
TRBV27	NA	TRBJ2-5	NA	TGTGCCAGCAGTTTAGATTTCGGTGCGGAGACCCAGTACTTC	CASSLDFGAETQYF
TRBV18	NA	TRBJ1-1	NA	TGTGCCAGCTCCGACTCAGGGGTTGAAGCTTTCTTT	CASSDSGVEAFF
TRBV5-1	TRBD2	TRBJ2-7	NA	TGCGCCAGCAGCTTGGATAGCGGGAGGAACTACGAGCAGTACTTC	CASSLDSGRNYEQYF
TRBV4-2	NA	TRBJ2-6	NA	TGTGCCAGCAGCCGCAGCCCAGCCGGCCTCTCTGGGGCCAACGTCCTGACTTTC	CASSRSPAGLSGANVLTF
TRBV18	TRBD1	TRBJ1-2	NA	TGTGCCAGCTCACCTTCCCGAGACAGGGCCGTTAATGGCTACACCTTC	CASSPSRDRAVNGYTF
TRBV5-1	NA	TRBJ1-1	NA	TGCGCCAGCAGCTTGAATTCCGGGGGGCTGAACACTGAAGCTTTCTTT	CASSLNSGGLNTEAFF
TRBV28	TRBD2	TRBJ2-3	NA	TGTGCCAGCGGGGCCGTAGCGGGAAGCACAGATACGCAGTATTTT	CASGAVAGSTDTQYF
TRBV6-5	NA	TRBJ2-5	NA	TGTGCCAGCACCTCTTGGGGGGTCAGGGAGACCCAGTACTTC	CASTSWGVRETQYF